This T cell receptor (beta chain) was sequenced in a study of T cell responses to AZD1222 COVID-19 vaccine. Sequencing used immunoSEQ multiplex PCR; TCRdb keeps in-frame clones, though not all of them. In the table there are roughly 93,000 clones, approximately 86% of which are singletons. The source is an adult in good health. The sequences come from peripheral blood, collected on day 0 of AZD1222 vaccination.

CDR3 nucleotide sequence: TGTGCCAGCAGTTTGGCCGGGGCCGGCTACACCTTC. Protein product: CASSLAGAGYTF. This rearrangement joins TRBV12-3 or TRBV12-4 to TRBJ1-2, with D perhaps TRBD1 (5 bases). The CDR3 has 12 residues. Trimming removed 3 bases from V and 8 bases from J, with 10 bases in between.